There are a few counts of the clone carrying this T cell receptor beta chain. What it binds is unknown. This entry belongs to a study of T-cell reconstitution after alpha-beta-depleted transplantation in children. Study-level findings and limits: Where alpha-beta T cells came from about two months after transplant was reportedly several hundred expanded graft clones. Fresh T-cell production supplied most of the T-cell counts and diversity seen one year after transplant. For some patients, TCRbeta diversity was high at day 60 because of recipient T cells and thymic progenitors that survived.

The CDR3 covers 13 residues. Germline loops: CDR1 SGDLS, CDR2 YYNGEE. Trimming pared 4 bases from V and 4 bases from J, leaving 6 bases between. TCRbeta library preparation incorporated unique molecular identifiers. TCRdb re-analysed the PCR reads in MiXCR, keeping a single row per CDR3 protein. Found here are approximately 430,000 distinct CDR3 sequences, roughly 17% of them singletons; the top ten hold under 30%. This material consisted of PBMCs, mostly from graft donor cells, taken 360 days after TCRalphabeta/CD19-depleted stem cell transplant. The V gene is TRBV9, the J gene TRBJ2-6, with D unresolved. The origin of this receptor is a boy younger than two who had a stem cell transplant for Wiskott-Aldrich syndrome, so the T cells may come from the graft donor. The CDR3 here is CASSPRGANVLTF. Here the CDR3 DNA reads TGTGCCAGCAGCCCTAGGGGGGCCAACGTCCTGACTTTC.